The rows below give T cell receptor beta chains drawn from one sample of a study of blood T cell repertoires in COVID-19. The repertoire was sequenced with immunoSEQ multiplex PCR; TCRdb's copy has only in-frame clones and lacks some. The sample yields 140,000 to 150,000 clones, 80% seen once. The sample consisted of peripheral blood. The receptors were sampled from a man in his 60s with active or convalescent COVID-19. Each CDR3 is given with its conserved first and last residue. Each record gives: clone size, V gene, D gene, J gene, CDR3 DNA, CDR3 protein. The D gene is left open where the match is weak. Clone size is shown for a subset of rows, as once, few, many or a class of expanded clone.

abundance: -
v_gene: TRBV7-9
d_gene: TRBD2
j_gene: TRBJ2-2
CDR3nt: TGTGCCAGCAGCTCGCCGGGCCGGGGGGGCGGGGAGCTGTTTTTT
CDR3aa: CASSSPGRGGGELFF

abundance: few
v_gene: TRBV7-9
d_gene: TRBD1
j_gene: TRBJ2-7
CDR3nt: TGTGCCAGCAGCTTAGCTGGGGCCAGGGGGCACGAGCAGTACTTC
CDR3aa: CASSLAGARGHEQYF

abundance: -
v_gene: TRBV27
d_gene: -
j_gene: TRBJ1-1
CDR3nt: TGTGCCAGCAGTTTATCAGGGGGCACTGAAGCTTTCTTT
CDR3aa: CASSLSGGTEAFF

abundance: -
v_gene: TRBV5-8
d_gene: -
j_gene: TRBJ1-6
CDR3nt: TGTGCCAGCAGCTTGTTCGGCTATAATTCACCCCTCCACTTT
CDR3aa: CASSLFGYNSPLHF

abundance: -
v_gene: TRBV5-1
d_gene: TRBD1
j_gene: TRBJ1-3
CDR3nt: TGCGCCAGTACTCCGGGACAGGGAACAGGGATCGGAAACACCATATATTTT
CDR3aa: CASTPGQGTGIGNTIYF

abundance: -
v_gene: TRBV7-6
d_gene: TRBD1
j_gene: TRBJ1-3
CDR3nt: TGTGCCAGCAGCCCCTTGGGACAGGGGGGAAACACCATATATTTT
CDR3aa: CASSPLGQGGNTIYF

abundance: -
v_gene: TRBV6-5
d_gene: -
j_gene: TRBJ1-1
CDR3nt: TGTGCCTGTGGACGGGGAGAGCGCGACACTGAAGCTTTCTTT
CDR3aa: CACGRGERDTEAFF

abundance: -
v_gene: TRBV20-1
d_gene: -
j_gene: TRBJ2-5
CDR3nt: TGCAGTGGGACAATTGAGACCCAGTACTTC
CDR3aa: CSGTIETQYF

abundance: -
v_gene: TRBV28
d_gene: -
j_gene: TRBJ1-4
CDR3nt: TGTGCCAGCACCCCGGGTTTCGCATTTAATGAAAAACTGTTTTTT
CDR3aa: CASTPGFAFNEKLFF

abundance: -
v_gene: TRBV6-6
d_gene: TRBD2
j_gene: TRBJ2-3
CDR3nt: TGTGCCAGCAGACTAGCGGCAGATACGCAGTATTTT
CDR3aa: CASRLAADTQYF

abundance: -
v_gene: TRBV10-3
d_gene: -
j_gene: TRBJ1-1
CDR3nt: TGTGCCATCAGCTTCGACAGTCAGAACACTGAAGCTTTCTTT
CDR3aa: CAISFDSQNTEAFF

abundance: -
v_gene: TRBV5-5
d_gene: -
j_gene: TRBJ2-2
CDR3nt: TGTGCCAGCAGCTTGGGAAGGCCCGGCCGGGTCGGGGAGCTGTTTTTT
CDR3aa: CASSLGRPGRVGELFF

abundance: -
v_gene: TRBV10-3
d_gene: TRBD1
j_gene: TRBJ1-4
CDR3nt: TGTGCCACCCAGGGGGATGGGGAAAAACTGTTTTTT
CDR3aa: CATQGDGEKLFF

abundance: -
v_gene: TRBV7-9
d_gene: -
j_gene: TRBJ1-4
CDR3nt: TGTGCCAGCAGCCTAGAGCAGGGCAAACTGTTTTTT
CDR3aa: CASSLEQGKLFF

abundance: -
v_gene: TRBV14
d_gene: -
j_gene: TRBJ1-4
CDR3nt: TGTGCCAGCAGCCAAGGCGTACAGTCAACTAATGAAAAACTGTTTTTT
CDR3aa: CASSQGVQSTNEKLFF

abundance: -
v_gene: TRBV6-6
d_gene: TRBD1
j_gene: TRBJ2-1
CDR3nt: TGTGCCAGCAGGGAAGGGGGCATCAATGAGCAGTTCTTC
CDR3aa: CASREGGINEQFF

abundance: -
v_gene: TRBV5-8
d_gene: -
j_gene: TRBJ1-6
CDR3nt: TGTGCCAGCAGCTTGTGGCGGAATTATAATTCACCCCTCCACTTT
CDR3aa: CASSLWRNYNSPLHF

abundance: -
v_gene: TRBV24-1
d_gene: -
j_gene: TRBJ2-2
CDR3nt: TGTGCCACCAGTTCCGTTTACACCGGGGAGCTGTTTTTT
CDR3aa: CATSSVYTGELFF

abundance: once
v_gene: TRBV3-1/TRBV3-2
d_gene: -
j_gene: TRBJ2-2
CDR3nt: TGTGCCAGCAGCCAAGCCGGGGACACCGGGGAGCTGTTTTTT
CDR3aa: CASSQAGDTGELFF

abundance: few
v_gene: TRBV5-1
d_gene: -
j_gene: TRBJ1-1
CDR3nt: TGCGCCAGCAGCTTGGATCGGGGAGACACTGAAGCTTTCTTT
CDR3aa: CASSLDRGDTEAFF